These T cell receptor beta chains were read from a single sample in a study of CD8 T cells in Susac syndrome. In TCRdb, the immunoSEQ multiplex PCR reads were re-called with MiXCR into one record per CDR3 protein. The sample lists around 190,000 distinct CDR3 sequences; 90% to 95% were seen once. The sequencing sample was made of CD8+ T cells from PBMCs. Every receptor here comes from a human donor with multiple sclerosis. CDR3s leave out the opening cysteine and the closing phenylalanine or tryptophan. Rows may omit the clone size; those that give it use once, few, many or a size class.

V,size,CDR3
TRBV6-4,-,ASSTEAGGGTDTQY
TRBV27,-,ASSLSASGYNEQF
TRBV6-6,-,ASSSTYYEQY
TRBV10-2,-,ASRPIDLRTDTQY
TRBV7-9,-,ASSLVSEAF
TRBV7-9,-,ASSSFRLAGGPGELF
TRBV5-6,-,ASSLDDRVRAVRNQPQH
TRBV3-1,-,ASSQGGLWRGPYEQY
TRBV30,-,AWSGRYTGELF
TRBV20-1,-,SAHGTLGETQY
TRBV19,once,ASGDRVYDGYT
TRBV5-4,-,ASSTGQGASPLH
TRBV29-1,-,SVLGLAGSDTQY
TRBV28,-,ASSLTGDSSPLH
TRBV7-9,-,ASSTSVERDSQETQY
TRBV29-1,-,SVVTVGAYEQY
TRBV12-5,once,ASGLGTEQY
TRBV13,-,ASSLDRQQY
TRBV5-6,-,ASSSLNGQGWDEQY
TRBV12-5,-,ASGPPYEQY
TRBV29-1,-,SVVYWRETQY
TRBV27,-,ASSAGGWQPQH
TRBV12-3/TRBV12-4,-,ASSLAGQGAREQY
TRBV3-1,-,ASSQDLAAVEAF
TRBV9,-,SGDGYT
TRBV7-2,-,ASSTWTSGGASEQF
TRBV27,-,ASSILAGGPGADTQY
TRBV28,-,ASSLRQRINYGYT
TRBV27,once,ASSLGGYSQPQH
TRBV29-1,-,SVPVLLGVSQY
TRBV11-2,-,ASSLAMGQISYEQY
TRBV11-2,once,ASSLRVGLAIDTQY
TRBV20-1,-,SAREGTSGGRIYNEQF
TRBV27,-,ASSPVRDRDEKLF
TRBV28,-,ATKEASGYNEQF
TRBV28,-,ASSLLFRTWNTEAF
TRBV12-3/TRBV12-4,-,ASRMGQGEQY
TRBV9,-,ASSAYGDEQF
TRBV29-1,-,SVTRTASYEQY
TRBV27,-,ASTKTPNYGYT
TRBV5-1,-,APPEGGEVAKNIQY
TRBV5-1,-,ASSLVELAGPTDTQY
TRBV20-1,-,SNTGTSLTDTQY
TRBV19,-,ASRGAHGYT
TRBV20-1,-,SASRRANEQF
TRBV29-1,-,SVEKRGGDRDEQY